One and the same sample provided the 14 T cell receptor beta chains below, sequenced in a study of T-cell reconstitution after alpha-beta-depleted transplantation in children (dated by TCRdb to 2016 to 2017). Library prep was done by PCR. Sequencer: Illumina HiSeq 2500. TCR library preparation used molecular barcoding, with unique molecular identifiers applied to normalize quantification of the TCRbeta repertoire. The raw public reads went through TCRdb reprocessing: fastp at Q25, MiXCR clone calling, in-frame beta chains kept. Identical CDR3 proteins give one entry, which carries the most common genes and DNA. This sample is represented by about 340,000 distinct CDR3 sequences; about an eighth of them were singletons. 4% to 5.5% of the sample is taken by the ten largest. The sample consisted of PBMCs, taken from the stem cell graft. The receptor source for this set is a human donor who donated a stem cell graft to a child with Fanconi anemia.

The sample holds one count of this clonotype. The genes are TRBV7-6 and TRBJ1-5; no clear D gene. Germline CDR1 is SGHVS and CDR2 is FNYEAQ. Trimming removed 2 bases from V and 2 bases from J, with 10 bases in between. The CDR3 is 15 amino acids. The CDR3 region has the DNA TGTGCCAGCAGCTTATTCGGCAGAGGCAATCAGCCCCAGCATTTT. Translated: CASSLFGRGNQPQHF.

This clonotype was seen repeatedly, ten times or more. The chain employs TRBV7-8 and TRBJ2-5, with a possible D match to TRBD2 (6 bases). V was shortened by 0 bases and J by 4 bases, with 9 bases between the two germline ends. The germline CDR1 and CDR2 sequences are SGHVS and FQNEAQ. The length of the CDR3 is 14 residues. DNA of the CDR3: TGTGCCAGCAGCTTAGCGCGGGGAGCAGAGACCCAGTACTTC. This translates into CASSLARGAETQYF.

The V call is TRBV20-1, the J call TRBJ2-5, with TRBD1 matching over 8 bases. Trimming at V came to 5 bases and at J to 1 base, leaving 6 bases not matched to a gene. CDR1 and CDR2 (germline): DFQATT, SNEGSKA (reference sequence). The CDR3 has 14 amino acids. Here the CDR3 reads CSAFGTGVQETQYF. DNA for the CDR3: TGCAGTGCTTTCGGGACAGGAGTCCAAGAGACCCAGTACTTC.

Turning to this clonotype: The conserved phenylalanine or tryptophan normally closing the CDR3 is absent here, so this likely arose from a read error. The rearrangement links TRBV5-1 to TRBJ1-6; possible D gene TRBD1, 5 bases. Trimming took off 3 bases at V and 7 bases at J, with 11 bases between the two ends. CDR3 length equals 14 residues. The V gene's germline CDR1 is SGHRS and CDR2 YFSETQ. The CDR3 DNA reads TGCGCCAGCAGCTCAGAGTGGGGGAATTCACCCCTCCACTCT. Translation: CASSSEWGNSPLHS.

The sample holds many counts of this clonotype. The V gene is TRBV12-3 or TRBV12-4, the J gene TRBJ2-1; 8 bases match TRBD1. J lost 3 bases, V lost 6 bases, and 7 bases had no gene match. This CDR3 is 15 amino acids long. The CDR3 loop is CASSQDRALYNEQFF. Here the CDR3 DNA reads TGTGCCAGCAGCCAGGACAGGGCGCTCTACAATGAGCAGTTCTTC.

This clonotype appeared many times. The chain is built from TRBV12-3 or TRBV12-4 and TRBJ2-1; TRBD1 matches at 7 bases. The CDR3 has 15 residues. V lost 6 bases, J lost 2 bases, and 7 bases stayed unmatched. The CDR3 region has the DNA TGTGCCAGCAGCTCGACAGGGTCGACCTACAATGAGCAGTTCTTC. Protein product: CASSSTGSTYNEQFF.

This clonotype was recorded many times. The chain is built from TRBV5-6 and TRBJ2-6, with 7 bases identical to TRBD1. With 2 bases clipped from V and 3 bases from J, the junction kept 8 bases outside the gene matches. CDR1 and CDR2 (germline): SGHDT, YYEEEE. The CDR3 sequence is 17 residues long. The CDR3 DNA reads as TGTGCCAGCAGCTTAGAACAGGGGATTTTTGGGGCCAACGTCCTGACTTTC. Translating gives CASSLEQGIFGANVLTF.

The chain joins TRBV7-8 to TRBJ1-3, with a possible D match to TRBD1 (6 bases). The CDR3 extends over 14 amino acids. Germline V gene data show CDR1 as SGHVS and CDR2 as FQNEAQ. The V gene lost 10 bases and the J gene lost 0 bases, with 13 bases spanning the gap. CDR3: CATRGGSSGNTIYF. The DNA for the CDR3 is TGTGCCACTCGGGGGGGCTCCTCTGGAAACACCATATATTTT.

This clonotype was counted ten times or more. J is TRBJ2-7 and V is TRBV9; possibly TRBD2 for D (6 bases). This CDR3 has 14 amino acids. Per the germline V gene, CDR1 is SGDLS and CDR2 is YYNGEE. Trimming left V 2 bases short and J 2 bases short, with 11 bases between. The CDR3 sequence: CASSVPSEAYEQYF. In DNA form, the CDR3 reads TGTGCCAGCAGCGTTCCTAGCGAGGCCTACGAGCAGTACTTC.

This chain connects TRBV2 to TRBJ1-6; TRBD1 is a possible D gene (5 bases). Trimming shortened V by 6 bases and J by 9 bases, and 12 bases separated the two germline ends. CDR3 length: 13 residues. The V gene's germline CDR1 is SNHLY and CDR2 FYNNEI. Here the CDR3 DNA reads TGTGCCAGCAGACCTGAGGGGACTTCACCCCTCCACTTT. This gives the protein CASRPEGTSPLHF.

This clonotype was recorded a few times. This chain links TRBV4-3 with TRBJ2-7; TRBD1 is a possible D gene (6 bases). V shed 4 bases and J shed 6 bases, with 16 bases lying between them. The CDR3 sequence is 14 residues long. The V gene's germline CDR1 is LGHNA and CDR2 YSLEER. The CDR3 nucleotides read TGCGCCAGCAGCCCCCAAATCAGGGGCGGCGAGCAGTACTTC. Protein: CASSPQIRGGEQYF.

This clonotype was observed at least ten times. The V gene is TRBV20-1, the J gene TRBJ1-1, with no clear D. V dropped 3 bases and J dropped 3 bases, with 14 bases sitting between them. The CDR3 loop spans 14 amino acids. Germline values: CDR1 DFQATT, CDR2 SNEGSKA (reference sequence). The CDR3 nucleotides read TGCAGTGCTAGCAGACCCAACGCGGACACTGAAGCTTTCTTT. It is translated as CSASRPNADTEAFF.

The genes are TRBV5-1 and TRBJ2-6, with TRBD1 matching over 8 bases. The germline gives CDR1 SGHRS, CDR2 YFSETQ. V lost 4 bases to trimming and J lost 0 bases; unmatched junction nucleotides: 6. The CDR3 covers 17 residues. In DNA form, the CDR3 reads TGCGCCAGCAGCCCTGGACAGGGCCCCTCTGGGGCCAACGTCCTGACTTTC. It codes for CASSPGQGPSGANVLTF.

The chain combines TRBV3-1 with TRBJ2-2; no reliable D call. V lost 1 base, J lost 4 bases, and 10 bases lay in between. Germline V gene data show CDR1 as LGHDT and CDR2 as YNNKEL (reference sequence). The CDR3 length is 15 residues. The CDR3 loop reads CASSQGGSFTGELFF. The CDR3 region has the DNA TGTGCCAGCAGCCAAGGTGGCAGCTTCACCGGGGAGCTGTTTTTT.